The 32 T cell receptor beta chains listed next were all sequenced from one sample in a study of graft-versus-host responses after intestinal transplantation. The table came from immunoSEQ multiplex PCR; TCRdb's copy has only in-frame clones and leaves some out. This sample has 90,000 to 100,000 clones, with 91% found just once. Their specific antigens are unknown. Here the sequenced sample was unstimulated CD8+ T cells sorted from spleen or lymph node cells, taken before intestinal transplant. The receptor set was obtained from a human donor who received an intestinal transplant.

The chain joins TRBV4-3 to TRBJ2-7, with 11 bases aligning to TRBD2. Germline lookup yields CDR1 LGHNA and CDR2 YSLEER. The V segment lost 4 bases and the J segment 1 base; nucleotides outside the gene matches: 15. The CDR3 loop spans 19 amino acids. For the CDR3, the DNA is TGCGCCAGCAGCCTGGGGACTAGCGGCCAGTTGGGTGGATCCTACGAGCAGTACTTC. Amino acids: CASSLGTSGQLGGSYEQYF.

V gene TRBV29-1 combines with J gene TRBJ2-3, with TRBD2 matching over 7 bases. The CDR3 covers 15 residues. Germline values: CDR1 SQVTM, CDR2 ANQGSEA. After removal of 3 bases from V and 0 bases from J, the junction contained 6 bases not matched to a gene. The CDR3 region has the DNA TGCAGCGTTGAGGATCTAGCGGAGAGCACAGATACGCAGTATTTT. Protein: CSVEDLAESTDTQYF.

The chain carries TRBV6-5 and TRBJ2-7, with 7 nucleotides matching TRBD1. The germline V gene encodes CDR1 MNHEY and CDR2 SVGAGI. Trimming removed 6 bases from V and 5 bases from J; junction bases left unmatched: 10. The CDR3 consists of 14 residues. The CDR3 DNA reads as TGTGCCAGCAGCACCGGGACAGTCATCCACGAGCAGTACTTC. Protein sequence: CASSTGTVIHEQYF.

DNA of the CDR3: TGTGCCAGCAGCCCCGACGGGAATAGCAATCAGCCCCAGCATTTT. Residues: CASSPDGNSNQPQHF. This chain connects TRBV28 to TRBJ1-5; D not resolved. The CDR3 is 15 residues long. Trimming removed 6 bases at V and 0 bases at J, with 12 bases between. Germline V lookup: CDR1 MDHEN, CDR2 SYDVKM.

V gene TRBV15 combines with J gene TRBJ2-7; 12 positions agree with TRBD2. The CDR3 has 15 residues. Germline CDR1 LNHNV, CDR2 YYDKDF (reference sequence). Germline trimming cut 3 bases from V and 4 bases from J; bases unmatched to any gene: 4. The CDR3 spells CATSSLTSGRYEQYF. The CDR3 DNA follows: TGTGCCACCAGCAGCCTTACTAGCGGGAGGTACGAGCAGTACTTC.

This chain joins TRBV6-5 and TRBJ2-7, with TRBD1 matching over 10 bases. Germline CDR1 MNHEY, CDR2 SVGAGI. After removal of 8 bases from V and 3 bases from J, the junction contained 1 base not matched to a gene. This CDR3 has 12 residues. CDR3 sequence reads: CASGDRGYEQYF. CDR3 DNA sequence: TGTGCCAGCGGGGACAGGGGCTACGAGCAGTACTTC.

The count of this clone is one. The V gene is TRBV6-1, the J gene TRBJ1-5; D is perhaps TRBD1 (6 bases). This CDR3 contains 16 residues. Trimming took off 1 base at V and 6 bases at J, with 16 bases between the two ends. From germline, CDR1 is MNHNS and CDR2 SASEGT. The CDR3 bases are TGTGCCAGCAGTGAAGTATCGCTGGGGGCAGGTCAGCCCCAGCATTTT. As protein: CASSEVSLGAGQPQHF.

The chain employs TRBV12-5 and TRBJ2-3; 8 bases line up with TRBD1. Germline CDR1 reads LGHNT; CDR2 reads FRNRAP. J gave up 0 bases and V 3 bases, and 8 bases lay outside the gene matches. The CDR3 totals 17 residues. The CDR3 DNA reads TGTGCTAGTGGTTTCAGGGGGCGCGAACCTAGCACAGATACGCAGTATTTT. Translation: CASGFRGREPSTDTQYF.

The chain is built from TRBV9 and TRBJ1-2; a possible D gene is TRBD1 (6 bases). Germline V CDR1 and CDR2: SGDLS, YYNGEE. The CDR3 extends over 17 amino acids. Trimming pared 5 bases from V and 0 bases from J, leaving 20 bases between. CDR3 bases: TGTGCCAGCAGTGGCGCGAAGACAGGCCATCCTAACTATGGCTACACCTTC. Its protein is CASSGAKTGHPNYGYTF. The variable domain in full, with the rest retrieved from reference TRBV9 and TRBJ1-2, is DSGVTQTPKHLITATGQRVTLRCSPRSGDLSVYWYQQSLDQGLQFLIQYYNGEERAKGNILERFSAQQFPDLHSELNLSSLELGDSALYFCASSGAKTGHPNYGYTFGSGTRLTVV.

V usage is TRBV6-5 and J usage is TRBJ2-2; D unclear. The V end lost 7 bases, the J end lost 5 bases, and 11 bases lay between the germline ends. The CDR3 loop spans 13 amino acids. Per germline, CDR1 MNHEY and CDR2 SVGAGI. The CDR3 sequence: CASTPTETGELFF. The CDR3, as DNA: TGTGCCAGCACCCCTACAGAAACCGGGGAGCTGTTTTTT.

The chain couples TRBV5-1 to TRBJ2-3; tentatively, D is TRBD1 (5 bases). Germline CDR1 SGHRS, CDR2 YFSETQ. V was trimmed by 5 bases and J by 2 bases, leaving 12 bases between them. The CDR3 extends over 14 amino acids. As DNA, the CDR3 is TGCGCCAGCAGACAGGCTCGTACCACAGATACGCAGTATTTT. This translates into CASRQARTTDTQYF.

The rearrangement joins TRBV6-6 to TRBJ2-3, with D unresolved. CDR3 length: 15 residues. V was cut by 2 bases and J by 0 bases, with 9 bases left in between. CDR1 and CDR2 (germline): MNHNY, SVGAGI (reference sequence). The CDR3 DNA reads as TGTGCCAGCAGTTACAACGAAGCTAGCACAGATACGCAGTATTTT. Translating it yields CASSYNEASTDTQYF.

CDR3 amino acids: CASSWGDSYNEQFF. CDR3 sequence (DNA): TGTGCCAGCAGCTGGGGCGACAGCTACAATGAGCAGTTCTTC. The chain uses TRBV5-4 and TRBJ2-1; possible D gene TRBD1, 5 bases. V lost 3 bases to trimming and J lost 3 bases, with 10 bases between them. Germline lookup yields CDR1 SGHNT and CDR2 YYREEE (reference sequence). The CDR3 covers 14 residues.

The chain employs TRBV11-2 and TRBJ2-7; the D gene is possibly TRBD1 (6 bases). V shed 1 base and J shed 1 base, with 8 bases lying between them. Germline values: CDR1 SGHAT, CDR2 FQNNGV. The CDR3 loop spans 14 amino acids. Written as DNA, the CDR3 is TGTGCCAGCAGCTTAGGGACAGCTTCCTACGAGCAGTACTTC. Translating gives CASSLGTASYEQYF.

V gene TRBV5-1 combines with J gene TRBJ2-7; maybe TRBD2 (5 bases). V lost 4 bases and J 0 bases, leaving 14 bases between the germline ends. This CDR3 is 15 amino acids long. The germline gives CDR1 SGHRS, CDR2 YFSETQ. The CDR3 reads CASSPAGSSSYEQYF. The CDR3 region has the DNA TGCGCCAGCAGCCCGGCGGGCAGTAGCTCCTACGAGCAGTACTTC. Combining the CDR3 with reference TRBV5-1 and TRBJ2-7 gives the whole variable domain KAGVTQTPRYLIKTRGQQVTLSCSPISGHRSVSWYQQTPGQGLQFLFEYFSETQRNKGNFPGRFSGRQFSNSRSEMNVSTLELGDSALYLCASSPAGSSSYEQYFGPGTRLTVT.

This chain uses TRBV27 with TRBJ1-5; D perhaps matches TRBD1 (5 bases). Trimming took off 2 bases at V and 6 bases at J, with 8 bases between the two ends. The V gene's germline CDR1 is MNHEY and CDR2 SMNVEV (reference sequence). This CDR3 contains 13 residues. The CDR3 sequence: CASSLQGFQPQHF. The CDR3 DNA is TGTGCCAGCAGTTTACAGGGCTTTCAGCCCCAGCATTTT.

This clone was observed once. This sequence joins TRBV5-6 and TRBJ1-3; a weak D match, TRBD1 (5 bases). CDR3 size: 17 residues. In germline, CDR1 is SGHDT, CDR2 YYEEEE. Trimming removed 0 bases at V and 0 bases at J, with 13 bases between. DNA for the CDR3: TGTGCCAGCAGCTTGGCCGGGGGGGGTCCCTCTGGAAACACCATATATTTT. Translated: CASSLAGGGPSGNTIYF.

This chain connects TRBV9 to TRBJ2-7, with 8 bases fitting TRBD2. The junction had 5 bases not matched to a gene; V was cut back by 0 bases and J by 3 bases. The CDR3 is 15 residues long. Per germline, CDR1 SGDLS and CDR2 YYNGEE. CDR3 nucleotides: TGTGCCAGCAGCGTAGAAATTGGGACTAGCTACGAGCAGTACTTC. Amino acids: CASSVEIGTSYEQYF.

This clone came up once. V gene TRBV2 combines with J gene TRBJ1-6; 7 nucleotides agree with TRBD1. Per germline, CDR1 SNHLY and CDR2 FYNNEI. The CDR3 has 15 residues. With 6 bases clipped from V and 6 bases from J, the junction kept 8 bases outside the gene matches. CDR3 residues: CASSLGQASNSPLHF. The CDR3 DNA sequence: TGTGCCAGCAGCCTTGGACAGGCTTCTAATTCACCCCTCCACTTT.

This sequence joins TRBV13 and TRBJ1-6; 8 bases are a match to TRBD1. This CDR3 comprises 15 residues. V trimming: 1 base; J trimming: 10 bases; junction bases outside the gene matches: 6. Germline V gene sequence: CDR1 PRHDT, CDR2 FYEKMQ (reference sequence). The chain's CDR3 is CASSLDTGGWSPLHF. The DNA of the CDR3 is TGTGCCAGCAGCTTAGATACAGGGGGATGGTCACCCCTCCACTTT. The full variable domain, with the rest looked up from reference TRBV13 and TRBJ1-6, is AAGVIQSPRHLIKEKRETATLKCYPIPRHDTVYWYQQGPGQDPQFLISFYEKMQSDKGSIPDRFSAQQFSDYHSELNMSSLELGDSALYFCASSLDTGGWSPLHFGNGTRLTVT.

The rearrangement links TRBV2 to TRBJ1-1; 8 nucleotides agree with TRBD1. Germline CDR1 reads SNHLY; CDR2 reads FYNNEI. This CDR3 is 12 amino acids long. With 10 bases clipped from V and 5 bases from J, the junction kept 6 bases outside the gene matches. CDR3 region: CANSTGGTEAFF. DNA of the CDR3: TGTGCCAACTCAACAGGGGGTACTGAAGCTTTCTTT.

This clone is a singleton in its sample. The chain couples TRBV6-5 to TRBJ1-1; a weak D match, TRBD1 (5 bases). This CDR3 comprises 14 residues. With 10 bases removed from V and 1 base from J, the gap between germline ends came to 16 bases. Germline V gene lookup returns CDR1 MNHEY and CDR2 SVGAGI. For the CDR3, the DNA is TGTGCCACGTCGGCGGGCGGGACGAACACTGAAGCTTTCTTT. It specifies CATSAGGTNTEAFF.

The chain couples TRBV6-1 to TRBJ2-1; D remains ambiguous. CDR1 MNHNS and CDR2 SASEGT come from the germline V gene. The CDR3 consists of 17 residues. V gave up 4 bases and J gave up 0 bases, with 16 bases separating them. CDR3 in amino acids: CASSGLYLSSSYNEQFF. CDR3 nucleotides: TGTGCCAGCAGTGGCCTCTACTTATCGAGCTCCTACAATGAGCAGTTCTTC.

This chain uses TRBV7-9 with TRBJ2-7; D perhaps matches TRBD1 (7 bases). Between the trimmed V and J ends, which lost 7 bases and 4 bases, there was a span of 14 bases. Per the germline V gene, CDR1 is SEHNR and CDR2 is FQNEAQ (reference sequence). The CDR3 spans 13 residues. CDR3 in amino acids: CASIGGQTYEQYF. DNA for the CDR3: TGTGCCAGCATCGGGGGACAGACTTACGAGCAGTACTTC.

The V and J genes are TRBV4-1 and TRBJ2-5, with D perhaps TRBD2 (5 bases). Germline loops: CDR1 MGHRA, CDR2 YSYEKL. This CDR3 region has 14 residues. V was shortened by 5 bases and J by 5 bases, with 15 bases between the two germline ends. CDR3 sequence (DNA): TGCGCCAGCAGCTTACCCGGGCGAGGGGAGACCCAGTACTTC. It yields the protein CASSLPGRGETQYF.

The V and J genes are TRBV29-1 and TRBJ2-7; D perhaps matches TRBD1 (6 bases). Germline V lookup: CDR1 SQVTM, CDR2 ANQGSEA. The CDR3 loop spans 12 amino acids. Between the trimmed V and J ends, which lost 4 bases and 3 bases, there was a span of 10 bases. The CDR3 here is CSVVGTYYEQYF. In DNA form, the CDR3 reads TGCAGCGTTGTTGGGACATACTACGAGCAGTACTTC.

This chain links TRBV28 with TRBJ2-3; TRBD2 matches at 10 bases. The V gene end was trimmed by 3 bases and the J gene end by 3 bases; junction bases not matched to a gene: 6. The germline gives CDR1 MDHEN, CDR2 SYDVKM. This CDR3 region has 16 residues. The CDR3 nucleotides read TGTGCCAGCAGTTTTGGAGCTAGCGGGAGTACAGATACGCAGTATTTT. Amino acid sequence: CASSFGASGSTDTQYF.

CDR3: CASSSGGKGGYTF. The CDR3 nucleotides read TGTGCCAGCAGCTCGGGGGGGAAAGGTGGCTACACCTTC. V and J are TRBV7-9 and TRBJ1-2, with a tentative D call TRBD1 (5 bases). Trimming pared 4 bases from V and 7 bases from J, leaving 13 bases between. The CDR3 has 13 amino acids. CDR1 is SEHNR, CDR2 FQNEAQ, per germline (reference sequence). Combining the CDR3 with reference TRBV7-9 and TRBJ1-2 gives the whole variable domain DTGVSQNPRHKITKRGQNVTFRCDPISEHNRLYWYRQTLGQGPEFLTYFQNEAQLEKSRLLSDRFSAERPKGSFSTLEIQRTEQGDSAMYLCASSSGGKGGYTFGSGTRLTVV.

V and J are TRBV28 and TRBJ2-3; D uncertain. The CDR3 runs 13 residues. Germline V gives CDR1 MDHEN, CDR2 SYDVKM. Trimming removed 6 bases at V and 1 base at J, with 8 bases between. The CDR3 bases are TGTGCCAGCAGCTTGAGAGGCACAGATACGCAGTATTTT. Translated: CASSLRGTDTQYF.

This rearrangement joins TRBV2 to TRBJ2-1; D perhaps matches TRBD1 (5 bases). CDR1 SNHLY and CDR2 FYNNEI come from the germline V gene. With 5 bases removed from V and 4 bases from J, the gap between germline ends came to 6 bases. The CDR3 covers 12 residues. This chain's CDR3 is CASSPGYNEQFF. CDR3 DNA: TGTGCCAGCAGTCCAGGGTACAATGAGCAGTTCTTC.

V usage is TRBV11-2 and J usage is TRBJ2-2; D is unresolved. Per germline, CDR1 SGHAT and CDR2 FQNNGV. Trimming took 8 bases from V and 3 from J, leaving 10 bases between them. This CDR3 spans 13 amino acids. Here the CDR3 reads CASAEIDTGELFF. The DNA for the CDR3 is TGTGCCAGCGCGGAGATAGACACCGGGGAGCTGTTTTTT.

V and J are TRBV18 and TRBJ2-7, with 8 bases aligning to TRBD1. Trimming cost V 3 bases and J 4 bases; bases outside gene matches: 5. Germline CDR1 and CDR2: KGHSH and LQKENI. The CDR3 is 14 residues long. CDR3 nucleotides: TGTGCCAGCTCACCGGGGACAGGATCTTACGAGCAGTACTTC. It specifies CASSPGTGSYEQYF.